This T cell receptor (beta chain) comes out of a study of vaccination and CD4 T cells after COVID-19. Looking at the study overall: Post-vaccination specimens were collected at a median of approximately 72 days following dose two (range 14 to 241). Whole-study results and caveats: Data came from relatively few convalescent patients and lacked early post-infection timepoints.

Oncomine TCR Beta short-read sequencing was applied to DNA from cultured CD4+ T cells. One entry per CDR3 protein, called by TCRdb with MiXCR from the PCR reads. This table holds about 20,000 distinct CDR3 sequences, less than 55% found once. V shed 5 bases and J shed 4 bases, with 15 bases lying between them. The V gene's germline CDR1 is SGHAT and CDR2 FQNNGV. This CDR3 is built from 15 residues. Notes on this clonotype: No antigen is known for it.

The treatment was: 10-day PBMC culture with coronavirus spike peptide pools or control peptides (ViraFEST assay). PBMC cultures, at 1.5 million to 2.5 million cells per well, received about 9.4 IU/ml IL-2 and about 9.3 ug/ml peptide pools. The clonotype comes from a human donor who had recovered from COVID-19. The genes are TRBV11-2 and TRBJ1-5; maybe TRBD1 (6 bases). The sequenced material came from CD4+ T cells from blood, cultured in vitro. This CDR3 reads CASSNLQGPNQPQHF. The CDR3 nucleotides read TGTGCCAGCAGCAACCTACAGGGCCCAAATCAGCCCCAGCATTTT.